This T cell receptor beta chain is drawn from a study of blood T cell repertoires in COVID-19. Overall study context: Spain, Italy and the United States supplied samples that represented acute and convalescent COVID-19. Sources were T cells, B-cell-depleted T cells, or PBMCs; the material itself was cDNA or gDNA.

In the original workflow: From reference gene primer amplification, estimates of nucleated cell counts were derived. This table comes from immunoSEQ multiplex PCR, and its TCRdb copy is limited to in-frame clones, with some not included. The V and J calls and the clone size are those of that table, but D and trimming were determined from the DNA. Counted here are 50,000 or so clones, roughly four fifths occurring once; the ten biggest clones make up 7.3%. This clonotype originated in a man in his forties with acute or convalescent COVID-19. The specimen was peripheral blood.

The CDR3 region is CASSRQGTDGYTF. In DNA form, the CDR3 reads TGTGCCAGCAGTCGTCAGGGGACGGATGGCTACACCTTC. This chain connects TRBV3-1 (or the pseudogene TRBV3-2) to TRBJ1-2, with TRBD1 as a possible D gene (6 bases). The V gene's germline CDR1 is LGHDT and CDR2 YNNKEL (reference sequence). The CDR3 consists of 13 residues. Trimming cost V 6 bases and J 6 bases, with 14 bases left between them.